This T cell receptor (beta chain) was found in a study of CD8 T cells in ankylosing spondylitis. In TCRdb, the 5' RACE reads were re-called with MiXCR into one record per CDR3 protein. Of about 92,000 distinct CDR3 sequences listed, about 8.8% were seen once; the top ten hold roughly 5.6%. In regard to this clonotype: Its antigen is unknown.

Study-wide results and limits: Characteristic of ankylosing spondylitis blood, it appeared, was a TCR beta motif comprising fewer than 10 highly homologous variants.

The CDR3 runs 14 residues. The germline CDR1 and CDR2 sequences are SQVTM and ANQGSEA. V was pared by 6 bases and J by 7 bases, with 9 bases of the junction left unmatched. The clonotype comes from a male donor with ankylosing spondylitis or in good health (not recorded which). The source material was blood, either unsorted or a sorted T cell fraction (not recorded which). The J gene is TRBJ1-5, the V gene TRBV29-1, with 10 bases aligning to TRBD1. This CDR3 reads CSVASGTGAQPQHF. CDR3 sequence (DNA): TGCAGCGTCGCATCCGGGACAGGGGCCCAGCCCCAGCATTTT.